In this sample, the clone carrying this T cell receptor beta chain turned up once. These data originate in a study of graft-versus-host responses after intestinal transplantation. The V end lost 4 bases, the J end lost 2 bases, and 10 bases lay between the germline ends. The V gene's germline CDR1 is SGDLS and CDR2 YYNGEE. The CDR3 is made up of 13 amino acids. The method was immunoSEQ multiplex PCR; TCRdb's version includes in-frame clones alone and lacks a portion of them. The table records about 20,000 clones, around 93% of them present only once. This clonotype was obtained from a human patient who received an intestinal transplant, so some T cells may come from the graft donor. The chain employs TRBV9 and TRBJ2-7, with D perhaps matching TRBD1 (5 bases). The sequencing used PBMCs, collected 23 days after intestinal transplant. CDR3 amino acids: CASSQGTTYEQYF. The DNA of the CDR3 is TGTGCCAGCAGCCAGGGCACCACCTACGAGCAGTACTTC.